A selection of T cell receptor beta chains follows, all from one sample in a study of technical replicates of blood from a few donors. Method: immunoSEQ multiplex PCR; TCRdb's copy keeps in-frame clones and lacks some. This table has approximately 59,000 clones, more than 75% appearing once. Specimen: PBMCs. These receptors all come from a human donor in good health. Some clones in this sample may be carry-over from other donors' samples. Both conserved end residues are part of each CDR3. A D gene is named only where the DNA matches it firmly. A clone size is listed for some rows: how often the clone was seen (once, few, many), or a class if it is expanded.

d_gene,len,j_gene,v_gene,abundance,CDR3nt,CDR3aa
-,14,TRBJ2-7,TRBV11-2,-,TGTGCCAGCAGCTCAATAGCGGTGGGGGGCGAGCAGTACTTC,CASSSIAVGGEQYF
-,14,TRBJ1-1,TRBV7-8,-,TGTGCCAGCAGCTTGCGCCCTACAGGGACTGAAGCTTTCTTT,CASSLRPTGTEAFF
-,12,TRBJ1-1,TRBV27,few,TGTGCCAGCAGCCTCACAGGGAATCCAGCTTTCTTT,CASSLTGNPAFF
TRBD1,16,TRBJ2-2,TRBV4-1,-,TGCGCCAGCAGCCCCCAAGGACAGGCTGGCACCGGGGAGCTGTTTTTT,CASSPQGQAGTGELFF
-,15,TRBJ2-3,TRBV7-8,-,TGTGCCAGCAGTAATCGACGGGACAACCCTAATACGCAGTATTTT,CASSNRRDNPNTQYF
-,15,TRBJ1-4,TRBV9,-,TGTGCCAGCAGCCCCTGGGGGCAGCTCAATGAAAAACTGTTTTTT,CASSPWGQLNEKLFF
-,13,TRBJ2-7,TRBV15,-,TGTGCCACCCGTCCAGGACTCAGCTACGAGCAGTACTTC,CATRPGLSYEQYF
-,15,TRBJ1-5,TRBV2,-,TGTGCCAGCAGGGGAGGGACATATAGCAATCAGCCCCAGCATTTT,CASRGGTYSNQPQHF
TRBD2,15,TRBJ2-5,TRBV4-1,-,TGCGCCAGCAGCCAATTAGCGGGGGTACAAGAGACCCAGTACTTC,CASSQLAGVQETQYF
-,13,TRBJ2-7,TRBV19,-,TGTGCCAGTAGCAAACAGGGATCCTACGAGCAGTACTTC,CASSKQGSYEQYF
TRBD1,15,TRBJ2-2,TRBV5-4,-,TGTGCCAGCAGCATTCCGGGACAGGGTATCGGGGAGCTGTTTTTT,CASSIPGQGIGELFF
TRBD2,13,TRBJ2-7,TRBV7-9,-,TGTGCCAGCAGCCCCCCCGGGGGGGGCGAGCAGTACTTC,CASSPPGGGEQYF
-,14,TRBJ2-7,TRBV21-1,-,TGTGCCAGCAGCTTTGGACAGGGGTTCTACGAGCAGTACTTC,CASSFGQGFYEQYF
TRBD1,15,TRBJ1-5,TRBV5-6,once,TGTGCCAGCAGCTCCCGGGACAGGGACCATCAGCCCCAGCATTTT,CASSSRDRDHQPQHF
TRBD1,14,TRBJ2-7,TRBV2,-,TGTGCCAGCAGTGATCGGGACAGGGGCCACGAGCAGTACTTC,CASSDRDRGHEQYF
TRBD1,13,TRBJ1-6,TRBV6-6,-,TGTGCCAGCACCGGGACAGATAATTCACCCCTCCACTTT,CASTGTDNSPLHF
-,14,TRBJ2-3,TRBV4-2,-,TGTGCCAGCAAAAGAGAGTTAAACACAGATACGCAGTATTTT,CASKRELNTDTQYF